The sequence of this T cell receptor (beta chain) was determined in a study of blood T cell repertoires in COVID-19. Overall study: Samples representing acute and convalescent COVID-19 were sourced from the United States, Italy and Spain.

Original data processing: Using reference gene primer amplification, nucleated cell counts were estimated. Some clones are missing from TCRdb's copy, which holds only in-frame ones; the method was immunoSEQ multiplex PCR. The V and J calls and the clone size are those of that table, but D and trimming were determined from the DNA. The sample holds around 230,000 clones; around 82% are singletons and the top ten take about 2.5%. Germline values: CDR1 MDHEN, CDR2 SYDVKM. The CDR3 runs 15 residues. The junction had 5 bases not matched to a gene; V was cut back by 3 bases and J by 4 bases. V usage is TRBV28 and J usage is TRBJ2-3; TRBD2 matches at 9 bases. This sequence originates from a woman between 40 and 50 years old with active or convalescent COVID-19. Sequenced input: peripheral blood. CDR3: CASSFGSGGSDTQYF. CDR3 sequence (DNA): TGTGCCAGCAGTTTTGGTAGCGGGGGATCAGATACGCAGTATTTT. The full variable domain, its missing parts supplied by reference TRBV28 and TRBJ2-3, is DVKVTQSSRYLVKRTGEKVFLECVQDMDHENMFWYRQDPGLGLRLIYFSYDVKMKEKGDIPEGYSVSREKKERFSLILESASTNQTSMYLCASSFGSGGSDTQYFGPGTRLTVL.